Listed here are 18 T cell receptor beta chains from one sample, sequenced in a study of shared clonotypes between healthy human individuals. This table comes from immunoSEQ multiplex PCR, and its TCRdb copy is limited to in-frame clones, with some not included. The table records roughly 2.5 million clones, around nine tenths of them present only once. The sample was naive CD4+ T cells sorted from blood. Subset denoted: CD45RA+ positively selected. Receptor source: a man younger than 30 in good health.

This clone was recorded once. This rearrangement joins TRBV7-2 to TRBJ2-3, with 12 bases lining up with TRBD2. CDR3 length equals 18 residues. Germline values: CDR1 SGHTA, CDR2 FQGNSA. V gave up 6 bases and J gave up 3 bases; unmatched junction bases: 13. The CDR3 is CASSFTSGGSLGTDTQYF. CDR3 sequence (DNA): TGTGCCAGCAGTTTCACTAGCGGGGGGTCCCTTGGGACAGATACGCAGTATTTT.

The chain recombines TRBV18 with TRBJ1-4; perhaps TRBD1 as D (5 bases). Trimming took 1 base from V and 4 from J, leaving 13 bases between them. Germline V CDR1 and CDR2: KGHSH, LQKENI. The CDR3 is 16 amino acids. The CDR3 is CASSPQRQSFNEKLFF. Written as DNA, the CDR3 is TGTGCCAGCTCACCACAAAGACAGAGTTTTAATGAAAAACTGTTTTTT.

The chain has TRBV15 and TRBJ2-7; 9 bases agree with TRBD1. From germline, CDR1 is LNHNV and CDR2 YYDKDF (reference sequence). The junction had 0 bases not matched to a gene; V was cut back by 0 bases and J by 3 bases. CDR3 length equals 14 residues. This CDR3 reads CATSREDRGYEQYF. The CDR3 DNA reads TGTGCCACCAGCAGAGAGGACAGGGGCTACGAGCAGTACTTC.

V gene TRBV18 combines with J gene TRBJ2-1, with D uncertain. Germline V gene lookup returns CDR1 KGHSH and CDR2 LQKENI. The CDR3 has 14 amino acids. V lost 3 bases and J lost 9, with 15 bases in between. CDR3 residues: CASSPLDRSGEQFF. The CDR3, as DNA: TGTGCCAGCTCACCCCTAGACCGATCGGGTGAGCAGTTCTTC.

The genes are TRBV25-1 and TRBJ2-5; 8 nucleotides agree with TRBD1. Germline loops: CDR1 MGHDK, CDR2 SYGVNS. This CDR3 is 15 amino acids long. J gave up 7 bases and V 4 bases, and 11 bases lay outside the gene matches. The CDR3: CASSVRTGNGVTQYF. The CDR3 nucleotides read TGTGCCAGCAGTGTACGGACAGGGAACGGGGTGACCCAGTACTTC. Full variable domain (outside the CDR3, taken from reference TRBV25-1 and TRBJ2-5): EADIYQTPRYLVIGTGKKITLECSQTMGHDKMYWYQQDPGMELHLIHYSYGVNSTEKGDLSSESTVSRIRTEHFPLTLESARPSHTSQYLCASSVRTGNGVTQYFGPGTRLLVL.

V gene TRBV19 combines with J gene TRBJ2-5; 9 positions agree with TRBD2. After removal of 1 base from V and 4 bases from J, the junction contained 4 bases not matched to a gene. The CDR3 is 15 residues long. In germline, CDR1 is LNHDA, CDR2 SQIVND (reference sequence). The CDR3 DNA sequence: TGTGCCAGTAGTATAGCGGCGGGGGGGTTAGAGACCCAGTACTTC. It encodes CASSIAAGGLETQYF. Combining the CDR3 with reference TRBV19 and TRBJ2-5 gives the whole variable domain DGGITQSPKYLFRKEGQNVTLSCEQNLNHDAMYWYRQDPGQGLRLIYYSQIVNDFQKGDIAEGYSVSREKKESFPLTVTSAQKNPTAFYLCASSIAAGGLETQYFGPGTRLLVL.

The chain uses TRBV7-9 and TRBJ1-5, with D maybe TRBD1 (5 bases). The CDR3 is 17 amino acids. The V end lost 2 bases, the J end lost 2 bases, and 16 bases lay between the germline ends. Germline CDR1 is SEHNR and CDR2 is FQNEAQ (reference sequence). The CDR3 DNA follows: TGTGCCAGCAGCTTATATGTGGGGGACGTGGGCAATCAGCCCCAGCATTTT. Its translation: CASSLYVGDVGNQPQHF. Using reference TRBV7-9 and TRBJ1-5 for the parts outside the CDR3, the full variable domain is DTGVSQNPRHKITKRGQNVTFRCDPISEHNRLYWYRQTLGQGPEFLTYFQNEAQLEKSRLLSDRFSAERPKGSFSTLEIQRTEQGDSAMYLCASSLYVGDVGNQPQHFGDGTRLSIL.

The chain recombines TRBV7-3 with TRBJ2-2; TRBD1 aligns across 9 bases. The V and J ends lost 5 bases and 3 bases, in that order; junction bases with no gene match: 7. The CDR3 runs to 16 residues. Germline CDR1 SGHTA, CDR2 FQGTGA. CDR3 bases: TGTGCCAGCAGCACCACAGGGGGCGTCGACACCGGGGAGCTGTTTTTT. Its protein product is CASSTTGGVDTGELFF.

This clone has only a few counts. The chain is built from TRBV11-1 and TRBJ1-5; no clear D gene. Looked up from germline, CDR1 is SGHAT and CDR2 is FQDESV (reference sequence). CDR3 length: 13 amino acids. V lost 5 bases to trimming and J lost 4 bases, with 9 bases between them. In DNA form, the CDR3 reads TGTGCCAGCAGCCCGGCGGAAAATCAGCCCCAGCATTTT. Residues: CASSPAENQPQHF.

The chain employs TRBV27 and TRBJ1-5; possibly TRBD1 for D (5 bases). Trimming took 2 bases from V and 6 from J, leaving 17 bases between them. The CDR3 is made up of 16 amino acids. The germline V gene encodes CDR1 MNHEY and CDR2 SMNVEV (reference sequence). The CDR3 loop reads CASSLEGARKSQPQHF. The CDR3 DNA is TGTGCCAGCAGTTTAGAAGGGGCAAGGAAGAGTCAGCCCCAGCATTTT.

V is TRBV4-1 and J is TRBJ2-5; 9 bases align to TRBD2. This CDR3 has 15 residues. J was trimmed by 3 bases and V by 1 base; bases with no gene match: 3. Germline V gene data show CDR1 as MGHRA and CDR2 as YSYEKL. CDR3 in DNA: TGCGCCAGCAGCCAAGCCCTAGCGGGGAAAGAGACCCAGTACTTC. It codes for CASSQALAGKETQYF.

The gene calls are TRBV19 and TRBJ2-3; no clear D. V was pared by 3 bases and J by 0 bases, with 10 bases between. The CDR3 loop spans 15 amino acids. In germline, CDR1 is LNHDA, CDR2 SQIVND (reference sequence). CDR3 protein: CASSIGTLSTDTQYF. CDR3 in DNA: TGTGCCAGTAGTATCGGCACTTTGAGCACAGATACGCAGTATTTT.

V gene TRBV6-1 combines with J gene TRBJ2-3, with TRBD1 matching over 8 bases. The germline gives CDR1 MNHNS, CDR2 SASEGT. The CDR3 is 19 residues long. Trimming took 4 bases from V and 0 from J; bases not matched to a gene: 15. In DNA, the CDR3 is TGTGCCAGCAGTGTGGGGACAGGCTTCTCTAGTCCTAGCACAGATACGCAGTATTTT. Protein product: CASSVGTGFSSPSTDTQYF.

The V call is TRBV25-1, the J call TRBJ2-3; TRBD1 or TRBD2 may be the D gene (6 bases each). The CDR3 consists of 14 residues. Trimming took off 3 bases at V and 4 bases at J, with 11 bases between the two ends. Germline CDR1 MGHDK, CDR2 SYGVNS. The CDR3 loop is CASSDTGRSDTQYF. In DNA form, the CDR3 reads TGTGCCAGCAGTGATACAGGGAGGTCAGATACGCAGTATTTT. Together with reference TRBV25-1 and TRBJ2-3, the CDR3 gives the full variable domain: EADIYQTPRYLVIGTGKKITLECSQTMGHDKMYWYQQDPGMELHLIHYSYGVNSTEKGDLSSESTVSRIRTEHFPLTLESARPSHTSQYLCASSDTGRSDTQYFGPGTRLTVL.

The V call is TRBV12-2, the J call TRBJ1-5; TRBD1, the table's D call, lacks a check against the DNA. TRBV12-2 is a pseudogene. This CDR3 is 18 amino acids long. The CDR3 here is CASRLAPRARYSNQPQHF. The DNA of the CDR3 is TGTGCAAGTCGCTTAGCGCCCAGGGCTAGATATAGCAATCAGCCCCAGCATTTT.

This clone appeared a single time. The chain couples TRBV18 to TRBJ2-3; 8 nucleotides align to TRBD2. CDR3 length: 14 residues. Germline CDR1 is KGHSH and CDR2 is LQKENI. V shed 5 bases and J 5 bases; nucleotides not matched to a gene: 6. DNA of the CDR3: TGTGCCAGCTCAAGGCGGGGGGAAGGAGATACGCAGTATTTT. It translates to CASSRRGEGDTQYF.

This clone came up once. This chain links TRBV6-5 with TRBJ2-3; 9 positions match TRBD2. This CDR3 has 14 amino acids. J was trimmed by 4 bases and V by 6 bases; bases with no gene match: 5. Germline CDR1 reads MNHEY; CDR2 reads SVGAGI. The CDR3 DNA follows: TGTGCCAGCAGGCGTAGCGGGAGCGCAGATACGCAGTATTTT. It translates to CASRRSGSADTQYF.

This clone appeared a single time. For the CDR3, the DNA is TGTGCCAGCACTGAGACAGGGGGCTGGGGTGGCTACACCTTC. This codes for CASTETGGWGGYTF. The chain has TRBV27 and TRBJ1-2, with 10 positions matching TRBD1. From germline, CDR1 is MNHEY and CDR2 SMNVEV (reference sequence). The CDR3 consists of 14 residues. The junction had 9 bases not matched to a gene; V was cut back by 7 bases and J by 7 bases.